This T cell receptor beta chain was captured by sequencing in a study of post-analysis software for immune sequencing data (dated by TCRdb to between 2015 and 2017). Background on the whole study: The recorded disease courses included relapsing-remitting, secondary progressive and progressive-relapsing multiple sclerosis, and some patients had no subtype annotation. A subset of samples was prepared in parallel using single-end sample barcoding, then pooled and co-amplified after Illumina adapter ligation. The multiple sclerosis patient repertoires were compared with 11 previously published healthy control repertoires from donors aged 6 to 25 years.

With respect to this clonotype: Its recognized antigen is unknown. Base qualities are not provided; no much larger clone lies one nucleotide away.

TCR beta repertoires were profiled from peripheral blood of some 13 young patients with multiple sclerosis to demonstrate the VDJtools post-analysis software. The patients with multiple sclerosis were children and adolescents between about 6 and 17 years of age. Beyond this particular receptor, the publication reports: Normalized Chao1 diversity was significantly lower in multiple sclerosis patients than controls, suggesting substantial peripheral T-cell clonal expansion. The control group was slightly older than the multiple sclerosis patient group. Significantly higher frequencies in patients than in controls were found for roughly five TRBV segments, including TRBV5-6, TRBV5-1 and TRBV20-1. Strong co-clustering of samples prepared in the same batch was shown by direct clustering with F measure, prompting a batch-effect correction.

Library preparation used PCR. Sequencing was carried out with an Illumina HiSeq 2500. To reduce PCR and sequencing biases, unique molecular identifiers were built into the TCR beta cDNA libraries. Every 1 to 10 million input T cells yielded some 500,000 cDNA molecules, meaning each molecule approximated one T cell. The patient libraries were prepared and sequenced with the same protocol used for the earlier healthy control dataset. Samples belonging to the same batch were prepared together, multiplexed and sequenced on a shared HiSeq lane. In the paper's pipeline: MIGEC handled the raw barcoded reads, throwing out single-read molecular identifier groups before consensus assembly and CDR3 extraction. VDJtools was used for post-analysis of the clonotype tables, and diversity was normalized by down-sampling every dataset to the size of the smallest sample. Repertoire overlap clustering matched CDR3 amino acid but not nucleotide sequences to correct batch-related cross-sample contamination. The public reads were run again by TCRdb, first through fastp at Q25 and then through MiXCR, and only productive beta chains were kept. Each entry merges the rows of one CDR3 protein and shows their most common DNA and genes. The V and J calls come from TCRdb's annotation, not from the publication. The sample profile shows roughly 800,000 distinct CDR3 sequences; under 70% of them were found once. The ten most abundant clones make up approximately 4.2% of the sample.

For CDR1 and CDR2, the germline V gene lists MNHEY and SVGAGI. V lost 8 bases and J lost 0 bases; the stretch between them is 11 bases long. Measured from the cysteine to the phenylalanine, the CDR3 is 14 residues long. Only the CDR3 part of the read is kept: 42 bases, read in frame from the first base. This TCR was sampled from a girl aged 5 to 17 with multiple sclerosis. The chain links TRBV6-5 with TRBJ1-5, with no reliable assignment of the D segment. The sequenced sample consisted of blood. The nucleotide sequence reads TGTGCCAGCGGACCGAGACCTAGCAATCAGCCCCAGCATTTT. Its protein product is CASGPRPSNQPQHF.